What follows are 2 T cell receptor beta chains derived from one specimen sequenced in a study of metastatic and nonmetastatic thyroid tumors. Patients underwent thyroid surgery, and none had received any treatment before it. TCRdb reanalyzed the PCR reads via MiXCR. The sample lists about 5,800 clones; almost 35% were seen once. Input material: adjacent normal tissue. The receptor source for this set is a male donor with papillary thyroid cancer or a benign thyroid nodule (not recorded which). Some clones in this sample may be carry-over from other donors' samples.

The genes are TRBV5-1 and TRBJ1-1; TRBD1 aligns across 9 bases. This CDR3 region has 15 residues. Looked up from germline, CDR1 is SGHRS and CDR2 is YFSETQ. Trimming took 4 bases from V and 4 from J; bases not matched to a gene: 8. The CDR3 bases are TGCGCCAGCAGCGCGACAGGGGGGGTGGTCACTGAAGCTTTCTTT. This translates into CASSATGGVVTEAFF.

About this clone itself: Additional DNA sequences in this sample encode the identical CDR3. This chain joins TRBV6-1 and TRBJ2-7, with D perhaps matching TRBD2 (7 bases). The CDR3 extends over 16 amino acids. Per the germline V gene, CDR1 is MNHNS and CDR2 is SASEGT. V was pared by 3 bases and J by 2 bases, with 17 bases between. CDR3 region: CASSDPKGGAAYEQYF. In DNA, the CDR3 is TGTGCCAGCAGTGACCCCAAGGGGGGGGCAGCCTACGAGCAGTACTTC.